What follows are 7 T cell receptor beta chains derived from one specimen sequenced in a study of tumor T cells in aggressive B-cell lymphoma. The method was immunoSEQ multiplex PCR; TCRdb's version includes in-frame clones alone and lacks a portion of them. The sample consists of a few thousand clones, roughly 87% of them appearing once. The sequenced sample consisted of tumor tissue. These receptor sequences come from an adult with diffuse large B cell lymphoma.

The chain links TRBV9 to TRBJ2-1, with 8 nucleotides matching TRBD2. The trim removed 0 bases at V and 2 bases at J, leaving 1 base unmatched. This CDR3 has 15 residues. The germline V gene encodes CDR1 SGDLS and CDR2 YYNGEE. Here the CDR3 reads CASSVEAGAYNEQFF. CDR3 coding DNA: TGTGCCAGCAGCGTAGAAGCGGGGGCCTACAATGAGCAGTTCTTC.

This clone occurred a few times. V gene TRBV27 combines with J gene TRBJ2-5; 7 nucleotides agree with TRBD2. The CDR3 extends over 13 amino acids. V lost 7 bases to trimming and J lost 9 bases; unmatched junction nucleotides: 11. Germline values: CDR1 MNHEY, CDR2 SMNVEV (reference sequence). DNA of the CDR3: TGTGCCAGCACAGAGAGCCCTGGACTAGCCCAGTACTTC. Translation: CASTESPGLAQYF.

The chain recombines TRBV6-6 with TRBJ2-1, with D possibly matching TRBD1 (6 bases). There are 16 residues in the CDR3. Looked up from germline, CDR1 is MNHNY and CDR2 is SVGAGI (reference sequence). The V end lost 0 bases, the J end lost 6 bases, and 15 bases lay between the germline ends. This chain's CDR3 is CASSYSKGVWVNEQFF. DNA for the CDR3: TGTGCCAGCAGTTACTCGAAGGGGGTGTGGGTCAATGAGCAGTTCTTC.

This chain links TRBV30 with TRBJ1-4; a possible D gene is TRBD1 (5 bases). This CDR3 is built from 15 residues. CDR1 is GTSNPN and CDR2 is SVGIG in the germline V gene (reference sequence). V lost 2 bases to trimming and J lost 4 bases, with 14 bases between them. The chain's CDR3 is CAWSIGASSNEKLFF. CDR3 DNA: TGTGCCTGGAGTATAGGGGCGAGTAGTAATGAAAAACTGTTTTTT.

This chain joins TRBV19 and TRBJ2-3; a possible D gene is TRBD2 (6 bases). CDR1 is LNHDA, CDR2 SQIVND, per germline (reference sequence). V was trimmed by 0 bases and J by 0 bases, leaving 13 bases between them. This CDR3 contains 17 residues. CDR3 region: CASSIEGASESTDTQYF. Written as DNA, the CDR3 is TGTGCCAGTAGTATAGAGGGCGCTAGCGAAAGCACAGATACGCAGTATTTT. Based on the CDR3 plus reference TRBV19 and TRBJ2-3, the full variable domain is DGGITQSPKYLFRKEGQNVTLSCEQNLNHDAMYWYRQDPGQGLRLIYYSQIVNDFQKGDIAEGYSVSREKKESFPLTVTSAQKNPTAFYLCASSIEGASESTDTQYFGPGTRLTVL.

The V gene is TRBV28, the J gene TRBJ2-7; 7 bases fit TRBD1. Germline-derived CDR1 and CDR2 are MDHEN and SYDVKM. Trimming at V came to 5 bases and at J to 4 bases, leaving 5 bases not matched to a gene. The CDR3 extends over 13 amino acids. Here the CDR3 DNA reads TGTGCCAGCAGTCCCGGACAGGATTACGAGCAGTACTTC. Translating gives CASSPGQDYEQYF. The full variable domain, its missing parts supplied by reference TRBV28 and TRBJ2-7, is DVKVTQSSRYLVKRTGEKVFLECVQDMDHENMFWYRQDPGLGLRLIYFSYDVKMKEKGDIPEGYSVSREKKERFSLILESASTNQTSMYLCASSPGQDYEQYFGPGTRLTVT.

This sequence joins TRBV18 and TRBJ2-7; 7 bases align to TRBD1. The germline V gene encodes CDR1 KGHSH and CDR2 LQKENI. V was pared by 5 bases and J by 1 base, with 2 bases of the junction left unmatched. The CDR3 is 13 residues long. CDR3 in amino acids: CASSGQDSYEQYF. CDR3 nucleotides: TGTGCCAGCTCAGGACAGGATTCCTACGAGCAGTACTTC.